This TCR beta chain stems from a study of blood T cell repertoires in COVID-19. Study summary: The United States, Italy and Spain provided the acute and convalescent COVID-19 samples.

As regards this clone: Other DNA sequences in the same sample also yield this CDR3.

Seattle's enrolled individuals joined amid active infection and were then monitored longitudinally. The assay was immunoSEQ multiplex PCR, and TCRdb's table has in-frame clones only and misses some. The sample lists around 370,000 clones, about nine tenths occurring once. Germline V gene sequence: CDR1 SGDLS, CDR2 YYNGEE. There are 13 residues in the CDR3. The germline V and J ends were trimmed by 3 bases and 1 base, with 7 bases remaining between them. Material for sequencing was peripheral blood. This clonotype originated in a woman in her seventies with COVID-19, enrolled during active disease. V gene TRBV9 combines with J gene TRBJ1-1; possible D gene TRBD1, 5 bases. The CDR3 sequence is CASSAGGNTEAFF. The CDR3 DNA sequence: TGTGCCAGCAGCGCGGGGGGGAACACTGAAGCTTTCTTT.